This TCR beta chain was recovered during a study of blood T cell repertoires in COVID-19. About the research overall: T cells, B-cell-depleted T cells, or PBMCs provided the cDNA or gDNA that served as material.

Libraries were prepared by immunoSEQ multiplex PCR; TCRdb keeps only in-frame clonotypes and omits some of them. This sample has roughly 340,000 clones, with roughly 86% found just once. Patients of the Seattle cohort, enrolled during active infection, were followed longitudinally. The CDR3 extends over 18 amino acids. Germline CDR1 is SGHDN and CDR2 is FVKESK. The ends lost 5 bases at V and 0 bases at J; junction bases unmatched: 11. This receptor was identified in a woman aged 65 to 85 with COVID-19, enrolled during active disease. Input material: peripheral blood. The V gene is TRBV14, the J gene TRBJ1-5; TRBD1 aligns across 9 bases. The CDR3 loop is CASSFRPGQGVSNQPQHF. In DNA, the CDR3 is TGTGCCAGCAGCTTCCGCCCGGGACAGGGAGTTAGCAATCAGCCCCAGCATTTT. The complete variable domain, with remaining parts taken from reference TRBV14 and TRBJ1-5, reads EAGVTQFPSHSVIEKGQTVTLRCDPISGHDNLYWYRRVMGKEIKFLLHFVKESKQDESGMPNNRFLAERTGGTYSTLKVQPAELEDSGVYFCASSFRPGQGVSNQPQHFGDGTRLSIL.